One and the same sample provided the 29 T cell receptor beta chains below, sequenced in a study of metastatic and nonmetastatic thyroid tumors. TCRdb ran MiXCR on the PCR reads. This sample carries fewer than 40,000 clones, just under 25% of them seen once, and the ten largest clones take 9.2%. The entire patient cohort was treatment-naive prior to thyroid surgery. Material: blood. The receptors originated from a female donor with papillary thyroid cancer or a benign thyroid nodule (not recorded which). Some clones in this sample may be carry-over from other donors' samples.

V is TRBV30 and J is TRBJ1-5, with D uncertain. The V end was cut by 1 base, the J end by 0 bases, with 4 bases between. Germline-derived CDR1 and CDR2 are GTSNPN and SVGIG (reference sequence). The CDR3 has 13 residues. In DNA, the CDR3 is TGTGCCTGGAGTGATACTAGCAATCAGCCCCAGCATTTT. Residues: CAWSDTSNQPQHF.

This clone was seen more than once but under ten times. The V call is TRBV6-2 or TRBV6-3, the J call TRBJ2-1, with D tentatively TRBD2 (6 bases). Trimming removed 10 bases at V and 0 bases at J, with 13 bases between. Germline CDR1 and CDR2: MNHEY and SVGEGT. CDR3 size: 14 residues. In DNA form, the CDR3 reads TGTGCCACTATAACCGGGAGCTCCTACAATGAGCAGTTCTTC. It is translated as CATITGSSYNEQFF.

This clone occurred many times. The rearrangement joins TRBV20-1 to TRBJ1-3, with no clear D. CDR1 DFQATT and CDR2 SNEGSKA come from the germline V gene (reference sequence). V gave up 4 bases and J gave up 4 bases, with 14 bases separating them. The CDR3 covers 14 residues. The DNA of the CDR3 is TGCAGTGCTACCTCAGACGGAATGGGAAACACCATATATTTT. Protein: CSATSDGMGNTIYF.

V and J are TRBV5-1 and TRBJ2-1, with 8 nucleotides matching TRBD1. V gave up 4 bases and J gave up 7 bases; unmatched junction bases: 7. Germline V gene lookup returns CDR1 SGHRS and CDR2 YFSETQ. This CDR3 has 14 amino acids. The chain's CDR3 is CASSTQGAGNEQFF. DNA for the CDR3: TGCGCCAGCAGCACGCAGGGGGCCGGTAATGAGCAGTTCTTC.

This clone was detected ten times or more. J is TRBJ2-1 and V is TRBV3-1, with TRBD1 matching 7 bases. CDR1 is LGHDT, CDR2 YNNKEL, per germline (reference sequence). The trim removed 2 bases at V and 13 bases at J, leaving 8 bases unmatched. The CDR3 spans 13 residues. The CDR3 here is CASSQNTGQIQFF. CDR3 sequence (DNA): TGTGCCAGCAGCCAAAATACGGGACAGATCCAGTTCTTC.

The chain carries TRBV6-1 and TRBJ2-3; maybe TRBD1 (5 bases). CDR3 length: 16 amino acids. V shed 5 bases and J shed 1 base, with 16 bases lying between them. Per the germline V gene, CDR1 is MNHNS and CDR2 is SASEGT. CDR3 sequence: CASSRQGGLGTDTQYF. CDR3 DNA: TGTGCCAGCAGTCGCCAGGGTGGGCTGGGCACAGATACGCAGTATTTT.

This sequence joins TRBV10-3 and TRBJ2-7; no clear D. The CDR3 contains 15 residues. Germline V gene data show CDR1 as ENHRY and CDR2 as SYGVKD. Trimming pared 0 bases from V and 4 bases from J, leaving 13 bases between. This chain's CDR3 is CAISESAPVVYEQYV. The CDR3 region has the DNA TGTGCCATCAGTGAGTCAGCCCCAGTGGTGTACGAGCAGTACGTC.

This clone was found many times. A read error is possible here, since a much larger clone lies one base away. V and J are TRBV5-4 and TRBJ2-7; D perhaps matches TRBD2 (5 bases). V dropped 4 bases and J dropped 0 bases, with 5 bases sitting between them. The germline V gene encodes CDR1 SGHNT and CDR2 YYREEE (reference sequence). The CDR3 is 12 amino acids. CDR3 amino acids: CASSGSSYEQYF. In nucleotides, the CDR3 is TGTGCCAGCAGCGGGAGCTCCTACGAGCAGTACTTC.

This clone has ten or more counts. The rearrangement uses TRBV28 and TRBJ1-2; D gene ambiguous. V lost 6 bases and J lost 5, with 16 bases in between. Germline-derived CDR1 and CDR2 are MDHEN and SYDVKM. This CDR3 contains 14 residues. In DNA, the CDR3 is TGTGCCAGCAGCCGACTTAATTCCGAGTATGGCTACACCTTC. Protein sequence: CASSRLNSEYGYTF.

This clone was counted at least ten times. The CDR3 region has the DNA TGTGCTAGTGGTTTGGAGGGAGTGGCTGATACGCAGTATTTT. Translated: CASGLEGVADTQYF. The rearrangement uses TRBV12-5 and TRBJ2-3; perhaps TRBD2 as D (5 bases). Germline CDR1 reads LGHNT; CDR2 reads FRNRAP. Deletions cut 1 base from V and 6 bases from J, with 11 bases between. There are 14 residues in the CDR3.

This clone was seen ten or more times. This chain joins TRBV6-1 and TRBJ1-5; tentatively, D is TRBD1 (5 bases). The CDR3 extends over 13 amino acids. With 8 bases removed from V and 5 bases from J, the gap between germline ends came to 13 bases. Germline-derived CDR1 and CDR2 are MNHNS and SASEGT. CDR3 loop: CASERGLYQPQHF. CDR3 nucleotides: TGTGCCAGCGAGCGGGGCCTATATCAGCCCCAGCATTTT.

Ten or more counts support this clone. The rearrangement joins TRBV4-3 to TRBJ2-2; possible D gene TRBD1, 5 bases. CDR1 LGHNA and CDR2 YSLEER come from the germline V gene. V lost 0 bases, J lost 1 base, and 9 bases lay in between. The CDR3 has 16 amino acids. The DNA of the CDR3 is TGCGCCAGCAGCCAAGATTCAGGGTTGAACACCGGGGAGCTGTTTTTT. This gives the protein CASSQDSGLNTGELFF.

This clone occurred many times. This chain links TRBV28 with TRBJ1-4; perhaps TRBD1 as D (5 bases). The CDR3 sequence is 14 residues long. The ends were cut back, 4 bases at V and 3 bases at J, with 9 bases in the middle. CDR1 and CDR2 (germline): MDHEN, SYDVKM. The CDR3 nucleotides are TGTGCCAGCAGTTCTCAGGGTCCTAATGAAAAACTGTTTTTT. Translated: CASSSQGPNEKLFF.

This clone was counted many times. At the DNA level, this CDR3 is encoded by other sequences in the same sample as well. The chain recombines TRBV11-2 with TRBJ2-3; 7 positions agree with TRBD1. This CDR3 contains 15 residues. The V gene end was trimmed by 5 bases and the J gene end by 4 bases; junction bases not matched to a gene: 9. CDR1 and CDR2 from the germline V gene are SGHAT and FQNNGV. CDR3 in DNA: TGTGCCAGCAGCGGTCGGGACAGTTACGCAGATACGCAGTATTTT. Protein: CASSGRDSYADTQYF.

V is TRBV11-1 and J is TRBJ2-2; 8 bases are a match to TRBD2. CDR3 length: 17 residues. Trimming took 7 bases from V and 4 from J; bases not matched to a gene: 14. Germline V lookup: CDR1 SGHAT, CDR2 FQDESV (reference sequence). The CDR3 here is CASTWTGGAFLTGELFF. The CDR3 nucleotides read TGTGCCAGCACCTGGACGGGGGGGGCCTTCCTCACCGGGGAGCTGTTTTTT.

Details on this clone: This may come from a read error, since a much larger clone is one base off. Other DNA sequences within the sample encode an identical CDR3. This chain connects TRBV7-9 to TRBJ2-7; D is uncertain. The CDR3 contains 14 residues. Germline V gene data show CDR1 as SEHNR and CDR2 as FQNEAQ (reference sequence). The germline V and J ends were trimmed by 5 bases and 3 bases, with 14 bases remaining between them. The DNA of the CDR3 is TGTGCCAGCAGCCCTCCCACTGGGGTCTACGAGCAGTACTTC. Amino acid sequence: CASSPPTGVYEQYF. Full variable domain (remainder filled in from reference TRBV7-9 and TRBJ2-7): DTGVSQNPRHKITKRGQNVTFRCDPISEHNRLYWYRQTLGQGPEFLTYFQNEAQLEKSRLLSDRFSAERPKGSFSTLEIQRTEQGDSAMYLCASSPPTGVYEQYFGPGTRLTVT.

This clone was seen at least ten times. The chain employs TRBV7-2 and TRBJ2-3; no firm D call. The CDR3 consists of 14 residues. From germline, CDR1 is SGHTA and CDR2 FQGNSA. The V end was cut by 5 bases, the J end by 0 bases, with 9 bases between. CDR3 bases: TGTGCCAGCAGCCTCTCGTCGAGCACAGATACGCAGTATTTT. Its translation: CASSLSSSTDTQYF.

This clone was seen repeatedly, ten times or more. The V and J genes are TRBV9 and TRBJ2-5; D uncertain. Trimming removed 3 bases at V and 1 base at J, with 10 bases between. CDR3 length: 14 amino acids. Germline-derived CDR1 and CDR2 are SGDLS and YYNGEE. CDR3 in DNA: TGTGCCAGCAGCGCCCCGCCATTCCAAGAGACCCAGTACTTC. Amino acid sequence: CASSAPPFQETQYF.

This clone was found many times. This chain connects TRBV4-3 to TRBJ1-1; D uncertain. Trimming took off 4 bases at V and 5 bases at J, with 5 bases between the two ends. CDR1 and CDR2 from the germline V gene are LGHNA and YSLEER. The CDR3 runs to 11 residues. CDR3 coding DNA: TGCGCCAGCAGCCGAGGAACTGAAGCTTTCTTT. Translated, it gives CASSRGTEAFF.

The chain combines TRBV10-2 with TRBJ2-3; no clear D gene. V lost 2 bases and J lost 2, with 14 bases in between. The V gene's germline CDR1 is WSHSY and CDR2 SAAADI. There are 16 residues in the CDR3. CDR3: CASSESGHGVTDTQYF. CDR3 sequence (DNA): TGCGCCAGCAGTGAGAGTGGGCATGGAGTCACAGATACGCAGTATTTT.

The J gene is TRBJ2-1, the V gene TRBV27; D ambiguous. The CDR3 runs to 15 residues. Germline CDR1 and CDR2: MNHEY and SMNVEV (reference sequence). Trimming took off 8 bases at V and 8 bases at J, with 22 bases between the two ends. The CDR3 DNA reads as TGTGCCAGCGGCTTGGGCCTCTCCCTTCGTGATGAGCAGTTCTTC. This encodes CASGLGLSLRDEQFF.

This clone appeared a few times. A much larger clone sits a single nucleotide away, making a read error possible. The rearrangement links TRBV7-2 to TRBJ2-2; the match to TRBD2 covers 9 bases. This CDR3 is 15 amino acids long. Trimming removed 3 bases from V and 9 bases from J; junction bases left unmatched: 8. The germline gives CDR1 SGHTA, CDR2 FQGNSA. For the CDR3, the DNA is TGTGCCAGCAGCTTTGCTAGCGGGATTCCCTGGGAGCTGTTTTTT. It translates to CASSFASGIPWELFF.

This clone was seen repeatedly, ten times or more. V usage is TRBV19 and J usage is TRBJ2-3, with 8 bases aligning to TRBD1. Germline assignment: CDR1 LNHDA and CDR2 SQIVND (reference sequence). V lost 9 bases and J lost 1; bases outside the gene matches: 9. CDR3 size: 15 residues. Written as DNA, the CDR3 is TGTGCCAGCAGACAGGGGAAAGGTGGCACAGATACGCAGTATTTT. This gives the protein CASRQGKGGTDTQYF.

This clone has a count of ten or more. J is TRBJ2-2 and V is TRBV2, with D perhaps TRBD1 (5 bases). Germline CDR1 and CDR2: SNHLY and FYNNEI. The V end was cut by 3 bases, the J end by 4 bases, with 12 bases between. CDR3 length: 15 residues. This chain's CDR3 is CASSDEGATTGELFF. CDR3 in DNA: TGTGCCAGCAGTGACGAAGGGGCGACCACCGGGGAGCTGTTTTTT. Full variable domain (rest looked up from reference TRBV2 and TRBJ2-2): EPEVTQTPSHQVTQMGQEVILRCVPISNHLYFYWYRQILGQKVEFLVSFYNNEISEKSEIFDDQFSVERPDGSNFTLKIRSTKLEDSAMYFCASSDEGATTGELFFGEGSRLTVL.

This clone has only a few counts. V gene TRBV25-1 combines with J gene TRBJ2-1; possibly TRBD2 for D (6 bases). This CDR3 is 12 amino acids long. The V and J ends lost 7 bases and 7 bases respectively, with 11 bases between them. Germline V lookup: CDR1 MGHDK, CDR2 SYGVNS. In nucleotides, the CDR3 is TGTGCCAGCACGGGGAGGAATAATGAGCAGTTCTTC. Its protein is CASTGRNNEQFF.

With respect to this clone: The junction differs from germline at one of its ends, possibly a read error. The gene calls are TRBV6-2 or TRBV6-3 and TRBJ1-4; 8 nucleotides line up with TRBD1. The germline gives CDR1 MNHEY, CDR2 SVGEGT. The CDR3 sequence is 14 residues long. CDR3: CASSHADREEKMLF. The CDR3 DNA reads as TGTGCCAGCAGTCATGCGGACAGGGAGGAAAAAATGTTGTTT.

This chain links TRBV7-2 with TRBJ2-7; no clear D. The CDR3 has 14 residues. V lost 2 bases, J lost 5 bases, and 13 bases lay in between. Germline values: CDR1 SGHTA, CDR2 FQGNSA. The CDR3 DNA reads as TGTGCCAGCAGCTTATTAGGCGCAGGCCACGAGCAGTACTTC. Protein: CASSLLGAGHEQYF. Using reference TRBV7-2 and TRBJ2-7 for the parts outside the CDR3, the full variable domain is GAGVSQSPSNKVTEKGKDVELRCDPISGHTALYWYRQSLGQGLEFLIYFQGNSAPDKSGLPSDRFSAERTGGSVSTLTIQRTQQEDSAVYLCASSLLGAGHEQYFGPGTRLTVT.

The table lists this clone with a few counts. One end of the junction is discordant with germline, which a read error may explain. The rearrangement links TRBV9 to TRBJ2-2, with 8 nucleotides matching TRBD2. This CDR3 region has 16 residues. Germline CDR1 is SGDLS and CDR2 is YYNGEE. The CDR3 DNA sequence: TGTGCCAGCAGCGTAGGACACGGGGGGGGGACCGTGGAGCTGTTTTTT. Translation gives CASSVGHGGGTVELFF.

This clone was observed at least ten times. CDR3 sequence reads: CSVEDRQTQYF. The CDR3 nucleotides read TGCAGCGTTGAAGATCGACAGACCCAGTACTTC. This chain joins TRBV29-1 and TRBJ2-5; D unclear. The CDR3 sequence is 11 residues long. Germline CDR1 and CDR2: SQVTM and ANQGSEA. The ends were cut back, 0 bases at V and 6 bases at J, with 5 bases in the middle. Full variable domain (remainder filled in from reference TRBV29-1 and TRBJ2-5): SAVISQKPSRDICQRGTSLTIQCQVDSQVTMMFWYRQQPGQSLTLIATANQGSEATYESGFVIDKFPISRPNLTFSTLTVSNMSPEDSSIYLCSVEDRQTQYFGPGTRLLVL.